These 32 T cell receptor beta chains were all obtained from the same sample, sequenced in a study of blood T cell repertoires in COVID-19. The repertoire was sequenced with immunoSEQ multiplex PCR; TCRdb's copy has only in-frame clones and lacks some. This table has hundreds of thousands of clones, 80% to 85% appearing once. The sample comprised peripheral blood. The receptors were gathered from a man between 35 and 55 years old with acute or convalescent COVID-19.

The table lists this clone with a few counts. This rearrangement joins TRBV20-1 to TRBJ1-1; TRBD1 matches at 8 bases. The CDR3 has 14 residues. Germline-derived CDR1 and CDR2 are DFQATT and SNEGSKA (reference sequence). V lost 3 bases, J lost 3 bases, and 6 bases stayed unmatched. The CDR3, as DNA: TGCAGTGCTAGTATGCAGGGGGCCGACACTGAAGCTTTCTTT. This codes for CSASMQGADTEAFF.

V is TRBV7-7 and J is TRBJ2-5; D remains unclear. CDR3 length: 15 residues. The V and J ends lost 1 base and 2 bases respectively, with 11 bases between them. Germline assignment: CDR1 SSHAT and CDR2 FNYEAQ (reference sequence). This chain's CDR3 is CASSLGAAEQETQYF. CDR3 DNA sequence: TGTGCCAGCAGCTTAGGAGCTGCGGAACAAGAGACCCAGTACTTC.

The rearrangement uses TRBV5-8 and TRBJ2-3, with D possibly being TRBD1 (6 bases). Germline CDR1 SGHTS, CDR2 YDEGEE. The CDR3 is 13 amino acids. V lost 7 bases and J 6 bases, leaving 15 bases between the germline ends. Here the CDR3 DNA reads TGTGCCAGCGAAACAAACAGGGCGGATACGCAGTATTTT. Its protein product is CASETNRADTQYF.

This rearrangement joins TRBV28 to TRBJ2-3; TRBD2 aligns across 13 bases. Germline values: CDR1 MDHEN, CDR2 SYDVKM. The CDR3 has 17 residues. V dropped 0 bases and J dropped 4; count of bases not matched to a gene: 4. This CDR3 reads CASSLWELAGGSDTQYF. The CDR3 region has the DNA TGTGCCAGCAGTTTATGGGAACTAGCGGGAGGGTCAGATACGCAGTATTTT.

The rearrangement uses TRBV7-2 and TRBJ2-7, with TRBD2 matching over 12 bases. The trim removed 4 bases at V and 7 bases at J, leaving 11 bases unmatched. Germline lookup yields CDR1 SGHTA and CDR2 FQGNSA. The length of the CDR3 is 16 residues. As DNA, the CDR3 is TGTGCCAGCAGCTCTAGACTAGCGGGGGACTTCGGGGAGCAGTACTTC. It encodes CASSSRLAGDFGEQYF. Filled out from reference TRBV7-2 and TRBJ2-7, the complete variable domain reads GAGVSQSPSNKVTEKGKDVELRCDPISGHTALYWYRQSLGQGLEFLIYFQGNSAPDKSGLPSDRFSAERTGGSVSTLTIQRTQQEDSAVYLCASSSRLAGDFGEQYFGPGTRLTVT.

This clone was picked up a small number of times. The chain is built from TRBV5-1 and TRBJ1-1; 11 bases align to TRBD1. The CDR3 spans 14 residues. Germline CDR1 and CDR2: SGHRS and YFSETQ. Losses at the gene ends were 0 bases for V and 6 bases for J; bases not matched to a gene: 1. Here the CDR3 DNA reads TGCGCCAGCAGCTTGGAGGGACAGGGGGCTGAAGCTTTCTTT. Its translation is CASSLEGQGAEAFF.

J is TRBJ1-5 and V is TRBV7-2; the D gene is possibly TRBD1 (6 bases). Trimming shortened V by 5 bases and J by 1 base, and 12 bases separated the two germline ends. The CDR3 is made up of 15 amino acids. Germline V gives CDR1 SGHTA, CDR2 FQGNSA. This CDR3 reads CASSPGQGSNQPQHF. The CDR3 DNA reads TGTGCCAGCAGCCCCGGGCAGGGGAGCAATCAGCCCCAGCATTTT.

This chain connects TRBV5-1 to TRBJ2-1; the match to TRBD1 covers 8 bases. The CDR3 extends over 15 amino acids. V was clipped by 5 bases and J by 0 bases; unmatched bases: 4. Germline values: CDR1 SGHRS, CDR2 YFSETQ. This CDR3 reads CASRTGASSYNEQFF. CDR3 DNA sequence: TGCGCCAGCAGGACAGGGGCTAGCTCCTACAATGAGCAGTTCTTC.

This clone occurred a few times. V gene TRBV11-2 combines with J gene TRBJ2-5, with 14 bases matching TRBD2. This CDR3 contains 15 residues. CDR1 is SGHAT and CDR2 is FQNNGV in the germline V gene. V shed 5 bases, J shed 4 bases, and the junction held 3 bases outside the gene matches. The CDR3 DNA sequence: TGTGCCAGCAGCACCGGACTAGCGGGAGGAGAGACCCAGTACTTC. This codes for CASSTGLAGGETQYF.

The rearrangement uses TRBV3-1 (or the pseudogene TRBV3-2) and TRBJ2-7, with a weak D call TRBD1 (5 bases). Trimming shortened V by 4 bases and J by 1 base, and 14 bases separated the two germline ends. Germline V gene sequence: CDR1 LGHDT, CDR2 YNNKEL (reference sequence). The CDR3 runs to 15 residues. Here the CDR3 reads CASSRGSTGSYEQYF. As DNA, the CDR3 is TGTGCCAGCAGCCGGGGCAGCACAGGTTCCTACGAGCAGTACTTC.

The chain links TRBV7-9 to TRBJ2-7, with TRBD2 as a possible D gene (5 bases). Germline CDR1 is SEHNR and CDR2 is FQNEAQ (reference sequence). Trimming removed 2 bases at V and 3 bases at J, with 11 bases between. The CDR3 totals 14 residues. In DNA, the CDR3 is TGTGCCAGCAGCTTATCCAGTAGCGACTACGAGCAGTACTTC. It codes for CASSLSSSDYEQYF.

The chain links TRBV4-3 to TRBJ2-6; TRBD2 matches at 7 bases. V lost 1 base to trimming and J lost 4 bases; unmatched junction nucleotides: 7. This CDR3 is 17 amino acids long. Germline CDR1 reads LGHNA; CDR2 reads YSLEER. As DNA, the CDR3 is TGCGCCAGCAGCCAAGGGGCGGGAGCTCCCGGGGCCAACGTCCTGACTTTC. The encoded protein is CASSQGAGAPGANVLTF.

This sequence joins TRBV4-3 and TRBJ2-5; 7 nucleotides line up with TRBD1. CDR3 length: 15 residues. Germline values: CDR1 LGHNA, CDR2 YSLEER. The J segment lost 5 bases and the V segment lost 4 bases, leaving 10 bases of the junction unmatched. CDR3: CASSRDQGVEETQYF. The CDR3 region has the DNA TGCGCCAGCAGCCGTGATCAGGGGGTCGAGGAGACCCAGTACTTC.

The gene calls are TRBV25-1 and TRBJ1-2; D gene ambiguous. CDR1 is MGHDK and CDR2 is SYGVNS in the germline V gene. Trimming shortened V by 2 bases and J by 1 base, and 5 bases separated the two germline ends. The CDR3 covers 13 residues. The CDR3 reads CASSEGLNYGYTF. CDR3 nucleotides: TGTGCCAGCAGTGAAGGGCTTAACTATGGCTACACCTTC.

The rearrangement links TRBV5-5 to TRBJ2-7; 13 bases are a match to TRBD2. This CDR3 region has 18 residues. The germline CDR1 and CDR2 sequences are SGHKS and YYEKEE (reference sequence). V trimming: 5 bases; J trimming: 4 bases; junction bases outside the gene matches: 15. Written as DNA, the CDR3 is TGTGCCAGCAGTCCGGCCACCGGACTAGCGGGAGTAGTGTACGAGCAGTACTTC. Amino acid sequence: CASSPATGLAGVVYEQYF.

The V and J genes are TRBV20-1 and TRBJ2-1; 13 nucleotides align to TRBD2. V shed 3 bases and J 9 bases; nucleotides not matched to a gene: 8. Germline lookup yields CDR1 DFQATT and CDR2 SNEGSKA (reference sequence). CDR3 size: 15 residues. The CDR3 coding sequence is TGCAGTGCTAGTTTAACTAGCGGGAGGGCCGGTGAGCAGTTCTTC. This encodes CSASLTSGRAGEQFF.

The rearrangement uses TRBV6-5 and TRBJ1-4; 9 bases line up with TRBD1. The CDR3 covers 16 residues. Unmatched junction bases numbered 6, after V lost 0 bases and J lost 7 bases. CDR1 MNHEY and CDR2 SVGAGI come from the germline V gene. CDR3 loop: CASSYSEPTGGEKLFF. CDR3 coding DNA: TGTGCCAGCAGTTACTCGGAACCGACAGGGGGTGAAAAACTGTTTTTT.

The gene calls are TRBV6-5 and TRBJ1-1; a weak D match, TRBD1 (6 bases). The V gene's germline CDR1 is MNHEY and CDR2 SVGAGI. Between the trimmed V and J ends, which lost 3 bases and 1 base, there was a span of 9 bases. The CDR3 sequence is 14 residues long. The CDR3 loop is CASSYGGPNTEAFF. In DNA form, the CDR3 reads TGTGCCAGCAGTTATGGGGGCCCGAACACTGAAGCTTTCTTT.

The V and J genes are TRBV7-2 and TRBJ2-1, with TRBD2 matching over 8 bases. J was trimmed by 10 bases and V by 5 bases; bases with no gene match: 16. Germline V gene data show CDR1 as SGHTA and CDR2 as FQGNSA. This CDR3 spans 16 amino acids. The CDR3: CASSGVSGASNIEQFF. CDR3 DNA sequence: TGTGCCAGCAGCGGGGTTAGCGGGGCCTCCAATATCGAGCAGTTCTTC.

This clone occurred once. The chain recombines TRBV30 with TRBJ1-1; D gene ambiguous. Germline V gene sequence: CDR1 GTSNPN, CDR2 SVGIG (reference sequence). The CDR3 totals 13 residues. V was shortened by 2 bases and J by 0 bases, with 7 bases between the two germline ends. This CDR3 is CAWSRGMNTEAFF. CDR3 DNA sequence: TGTGCCTGGAGTAGAGGGATGAACACTGAAGCTTTCTTT.

The chain employs TRBV10-3 and TRBJ2-7, with 10 positions matching TRBD2. The CDR3 length is 14 residues. Germline CDR1 is ENHRY and CDR2 is SYGVKD. V shed 7 bases and J 2 bases; nucleotides not matched to a gene: 5. The CDR3: CAITPSGRAYEQYF. DNA for the CDR3: TGTGCCATCACCCCGAGCGGGAGGGCCTACGAGCAGTACTTC.

The chain has TRBV19 and TRBJ1-2, with 7 bases that match TRBD1. Trimming removed 3 bases from V and 1 base from J; junction bases left unmatched: 14. From germline, CDR1 is LNHDA and CDR2 SQIVND (reference sequence). This CDR3 is 18 amino acids long. The CDR3 loop reads CASSMFGWGTEVNYGYTF. The CDR3 DNA is TGTGCCAGTAGTATGTTTGGATGGGGGACAGAAGTTAACTATGGCTACACCTTC.

The chain carries TRBV24-1 and TRBJ2-1; 9 positions agree with TRBD2. Germline V gene lookup returns CDR1 KGHDR and CDR2 SFDVKD. The CDR3 extends over 18 amino acids. V was pared by 3 bases and J by 6 bases, with 14 bases of the junction left unmatched. The CDR3 coding sequence is TGTGCCACCAGTGATCCAAACTTAGCGGGAGAGAGGGGCAATGAGCAGTTCTTC. This codes for CATSDPNLAGERGNEQFF.

The chain recombines TRBV7-2 with TRBJ2-7, with TRBD1 identical over 9 bases. The CDR3 covers 16 residues. Germline CDR1 reads SGHTA; CDR2 reads FQGNSA. The ends lost 0 bases at V and 4 bases at J; junction bases unmatched: 7. DNA of the CDR3: TGTGCCAGCAGCTTAGCGGACCGGGACAGGGCGTACGAGCAGTACTTC. Amino acids: CASSLADRDRAYEQYF.

The gene calls are TRBV28 and TRBJ1-1, with TRBD1 as a possible D gene (6 bases). Germline V lookup: CDR1 MDHEN, CDR2 SYDVKM. CDR3 length equals 11 residues. V lost 10 bases to trimming and J lost 10 bases, with 16 bases between them. The CDR3 nucleotides read TGTGCCATCTCAGGGACACGTGGAGCTTTCTTT. Encoded protein: CAISGTRGAFF.

J is TRBJ1-4 and V is TRBV6-5; no clear D gene. The germline V gene has CDR1 MNHEY and CDR2 SVGAGI. V lost 0 bases and J lost 7, with 15 bases in between. The CDR3 has 16 amino acids. CDR3 residues: CASSYSSPGGGEKLFF. The CDR3 nucleotides are TGTGCCAGCAGTTACTCGAGCCCAGGCGGAGGTGAAAAACTGTTTTTT.

The chain uses TRBV15 and TRBJ1-2; 7 bases agree with TRBD1. Germline V CDR1 and CDR2: LNHNV, YYDKDF (reference sequence). The CDR3 extends over 15 amino acids. V trimming: 2 bases; J trimming: 3 bases; junction bases outside the gene matches: 6. CDR3 DNA sequence: TGTGCCACCAGCAGAACAGACAGGGCCTACTATGGCTACACCTTC. Amino acid sequence: CATSRTDRAYYGYTF.

The chain couples TRBV21-1 to TRBJ1-1; no DNA check was done on the table's D call, TRBD1. TRBV21-1 is a pseudogene segment. The CDR3 extends over 16 amino acids. The CDR3 protein is CASSAPGQSLVTEAFF. In nucleotides, the CDR3 is TGTGCCAGCAGCGCTCCGGGACAGTCTTTGGTCACTGAAGCTTTCTTT.

This clone was observed a handful of times. The chain joins TRBV6-1 to TRBJ2-7, with 9 bases aligning to TRBD2. The CDR3 totals 17 residues. Trimming removed 3 bases from V and 5 bases from J; junction bases left unmatched: 14. The germline V gene has CDR1 MNHNS and CDR2 SASEGT. CDR3 sequence reads: CASSEGGRLAGSDEQYF. The DNA of the CDR3 is TGTGCCAGCAGTGAGGGAGGTCGGCTAGCGGGGTCGGACGAGCAGTACTTC.

The rearrangement links TRBV7-2 to TRBJ1-6, with 7 bases that match TRBD1. V lost 5 bases to trimming and J lost 7 bases; unmatched junction nucleotides: 11. CDR3 length: 16 amino acids. Germline CDR1 is SGHTA and CDR2 is FQGNSA. For the CDR3, the DNA is TGTGCCAGCAGCCTAAGAGTAAGACAGGGCAATTCACCCCTCCACTTT. Translating gives CASSLRVRQGNSPLHF.

V is TRBV19 and J is TRBJ1-5; TRBD1 agrees at 8 bases. CDR3 length: 14 residues. The junction had 8 bases not matched to a gene; V was cut back by 8 bases and J by 5 bases. Germline V gene lookup returns CDR1 LNHDA and CDR2 SQIVND (reference sequence). CDR3 sequence: CASGGRTGHQPQHF. CDR3 coding DNA: TGTGCCAGTGGGGGCCGGACAGGGCATCAGCCCCAGCATTTT.

The chain recombines TRBV29-1 with TRBJ2-5; 9 bases map to TRBD2. This CDR3 contains 13 residues. Germline CDR1 reads SQVTM; CDR2 reads ANQGSEA. The V gene end was trimmed by 5 bases and the J gene end by 2 bases; junction bases not matched to a gene: 3. CDR3 residues: CSVKTSGQETQYF. CDR3 nucleotides: TGCAGCGTTAAGACTAGCGGACAAGAGACCCAGTACTTC.